A single sample gave rise to the 23 T cell receptor beta chains below, sequenced in a study of blood T cell repertoires in COVID-19. Clones were read by immunoSEQ multiplex PCR, and TCRdb kept only the in-frame ones, dropping some. This table holds around 250,000 clones, around 80% found once. Material for sequencing was PBMCs or T cells enriched from blood (not recorded which). The receptors stem from a middle-aged man who had recovered from COVID-19.

On this clone: In the same sample, other DNA sequences code for this CDR3. The rearrangement joins TRBV9 to TRBJ1-5; 10 bases are a match to TRBD1. Trimming cost V 8 bases and J 5 bases; bases outside gene matches: 4. Germline V gene data show CDR1 as SGDLS and CDR2 as YYNGEE. CDR3 length: 13 amino acids. The CDR3 protein is CASSGTGDQPQHF. The DNA of the CDR3 is TGTGCCAGTTCCGGGACAGGGGATCAGCCCCAGCATTTT.

The chain employs TRBV19 and TRBJ1-5; TRBD1 matches at 10 bases. The CDR3 has 15 residues. Germline-derived CDR1 and CDR2 are LNHDA and SQIVND (reference sequence). V dropped 7 bases and J dropped 1; count of bases not matched to a gene: 4. CDR3 sequence (DNA): TGTGCCAGTACCTGGGACAGGGGAAGCAATCAGCCCCAGCATTTT. Amino acid sequence: CASTWDRGSNQPQHF.

The rearrangement joins TRBV27 to TRBJ2-3; 12 bases align to TRBD2. This CDR3 comprises 16 residues. Germline V gene lookup returns CDR1 MNHEY and CDR2 SMNVEV (reference sequence). Germline trimming cut 2 bases from V and 4 bases from J; bases unmatched to any gene: 4. The CDR3 here is CASSLRLAGGADTQYF. Written as DNA, the CDR3 is TGTGCCAGCAGTTTAAGGCTAGCGGGAGGGGCAGATACGCAGTATTTT.

This chain uses TRBV7-8 with TRBJ1-2; D is ambiguous. Trimming cost V 1 base and J 5 bases, with 11 bases left between them. The CDR3 has 14 residues. Germline V gene sequence: CDR1 SGHVS, CDR2 FQNEAQ. The CDR3 coding sequence is TGTGCCAGCAGCTTAGAGGCAGGAAGTTATGGCTACACCTTC. It yields the protein CASSLEAGSYGYTF.

The J gene is TRBJ2-7, the V gene TRBV10-3; possibly TRBD1 for D (6 bases). Germline-derived CDR1 and CDR2 are ENHRY and SYGVKD. CDR3 length: 15 amino acids. Trimming took 1 base from V and 2 from J, leaving 12 bases between them. The CDR3 bases are TGTGCCATCAGTGAGTGGCAGGGGCCTACCTACGAGCAGTACTTC. Residues: CAISEWQGPTYEQYF.

The genes are TRBV28 and TRBJ1-3, with a possible D match to TRBD1 (6 bases). Germline V CDR1 and CDR2: MDHEN, SYDVKM. V was trimmed by 5 bases and J by 0 bases, leaving 11 bases between them. The CDR3 runs to 15 residues. CDR3 DNA sequence: TGTGCCAGCAGTCTGGACAGCCTCTCTGGAAACACCATATATTTT. Its protein product is CASSLDSLSGNTIYF. Full variable domain (remainder filled in from reference TRBV28 and TRBJ1-3): DVKVTQSSRYLVKRTGEKVFLECVQDMDHENMFWYRQDPGLGLRLIYFSYDVKMKEKGDIPEGYSVSREKKERFSLILESASTNQTSMYLCASSLDSLSGNTIYFGEGSWLTVV.

The V gene is TRBV5-1, the J gene TRBJ1-1; no clear D. Looked up from germline, CDR1 is SGHRS and CDR2 is YFSETQ. CDR3 length: 15 amino acids. With 0 bases removed from V and 2 bases from J, the gap between germline ends came to 11 bases. Here the CDR3 reads CASSLGTVLNTEAFF. The DNA of the CDR3 is TGCGCCAGCAGCTTGGGTACAGTATTAAACACTGAAGCTTTCTTT.

The chain has TRBV7-2 and TRBJ1-2; D is uncertain. The CDR3 runs 13 residues. Trimming removed 1 base at V and 4 bases at J, with 7 bases between. Germline V gene sequence: CDR1 SGHTA, CDR2 FQGNSA. In DNA form, the CDR3 reads TGTGCCAGCAGCTTAGATGGCTTCTATGGCTACACCTTC. It specifies CASSLDGFYGYTF.

This rearrangement joins TRBV5-4 to TRBJ2-5, with D possibly being TRBD2 (6 bases). Germline V gene lookup returns CDR1 SGHNT and CDR2 YYREEE (reference sequence). V lost 4 bases and J 3 bases, leaving 10 bases between the germline ends. This CDR3 contains 13 residues. The CDR3 coding sequence is TGTGCCAGCAGCCCCGGGACTGAAGAGACCCAGTACTTC. This encodes CASSPGTEETQYF.

The rearrangement joins TRBV7-8 to TRBJ1-2; maybe TRBD1 (5 bases). Germline V gene sequence: CDR1 SGHVS, CDR2 FQNEAQ. There are 14 residues in the CDR3. Trimming stripped 5 bases from V and 0 bases from J, with 10 bases between. This CDR3 reads CASSLQTANYGYTF. In nucleotides, the CDR3 is TGTGCCAGCAGCCTACAGACAGCTAACTATGGCTACACCTTC.

This clone was found a few times. The V and J genes are TRBV5-1 and TRBJ2-1; 11 positions match TRBD2. The trim removed 7 bases at V and 5 bases at J, leaving 8 bases unmatched. This CDR3 comprises 15 residues. Germline CDR1 reads SGHRS; CDR2 reads YFSETQ. CDR3 protein: CASRLAGGLDNEQFF. In DNA form, the CDR3 reads TGCGCCAGCCGTCTAGCGGGAGGCCTAGACAATGAGCAGTTCTTC.

The chain combines TRBV28 with TRBJ2-3; D gene ambiguous. The CDR3 length is 18 residues. V was cut by 5 bases and J by 5 bases, with 26 bases left in between. The germline gives CDR1 MDHEN, CDR2 SYDVKM. CDR3 bases: TGTGCCAGCAGTCATAGACCGTCTCCCTCCCCCTCGGGAGATACGCAGTATTTT. It yields the protein CASSHRPSPSPSGDTQYF.

The chain combines TRBV7-3 with TRBJ2-3; TRBD2 matches 8 bases. Germline loops: CDR1 SGHTA, CDR2 FQGTGA. J gave up 4 bases and V 5 bases, and 8 bases lay outside the gene matches. This CDR3 is 15 amino acids long. The CDR3 bases are TGTGCCAGCAGCGCCACCGGGGGGGCCCCAGATACGCAGTATTTT. Translated: CASSATGGAPDTQYF.

The CDR3 DNA is TGTGCCAGCAGCCTAATGACAGGCTACAAAAACATTCAGTACTTC. Translation: CASSLMTGYKNIQYF. The chain employs TRBV25-1 and TRBJ2-4; D may be TRBD1 (6 bases). The CDR3 consists of 15 residues. Per germline, CDR1 MGHDK and CDR2 SYGVNS. V was shortened by 6 bases and J by 3 bases, with 15 bases between the two germline ends. Combining the CDR3 with reference TRBV25-1 and TRBJ2-4 gives the whole variable domain EADIYQTPRYLVIGTGKKITLECSQTMGHDKMYWYQQDPGMELHLIHYSYGVNSTEKGDLSSESTVSRIRTEHFPLTLESARPSHTSQYLCASSLMTGYKNIQYFGAGTRLSVL.

This clone appeared a single time. CDR3: CASRGQAASQPQHF. The DNA for the CDR3 is TGTGCCAGCAGGGGGCAGGCCGCATCCCAGCCCCAGCATTTT. The rearrangement joins TRBV2 to TRBJ1-5, with D possibly matching TRBD1 (5 bases). Germline loops: CDR1 SNHLY, CDR2 FYNNEI. With 6 bases removed from V and 7 bases from J, the gap between germline ends came to 16 bases. There are 14 residues in the CDR3.

Only one count was recorded for this clone. The chain is built from TRBV11-3 and TRBJ2-3, with 10 bases identical to TRBD1. The CDR3 covers 18 residues. Trimming removed 6 bases from V and 1 base from J; junction bases left unmatched: 13. Germline lookup yields CDR1 SGHNT and CDR2 YENEEA. CDR3 coding DNA: TGTGCCAGCAGTCCATCGGACAGGGGGGGAAGTGGCACAGATACGCAGTATTTT. This codes for CASSPSDRGGSGTDTQYF.

Regarding this clone: Other nucleotide sequences in the sample specify the same CDR3. The chain couples TRBV3-1 (or the pseudogene TRBV3-2) to TRBJ2-1; D uncertain. Germline values: CDR1 LGHDT, CDR2 YNNKEL (reference sequence). This CDR3 spans 12 amino acids. Trimming cost V 1 base and J 7 bases, with 5 bases left between them. The CDR3 sequence is CASSQGRNEQFF. The CDR3 DNA sequence: TGTGCCAGCAGCCAAGGGAGAAATGAGCAGTTCTTC.

The DNA of the CDR3 is TGTGCCAGTAGGCCCCGACACAGGGGAGGAGGTGCCGGGGAGCTGTTTTTT. This codes for CASRPRHRGGGAGELFF. This sequence joins TRBV19 and TRBJ2-2; D might be TRBD1 (7 bases). Germline lookup yields CDR1 LNHDA and CDR2 SQIVND (reference sequence). Trimming took off 6 bases at V and 6 bases at J, with 23 bases between the two ends. The CDR3 runs to 17 residues.

The rearrangement joins TRBV4-1 to TRBJ2-3; D is uncertain. Trimming left V 3 bases short and J 2 bases short, with 6 bases between. The CDR3 length is 13 residues. Germline V gives CDR1 MGHRA, CDR2 YSYEKL. CDR3 bases: TGCGCCAGCAGCCATCCCCTCACAGATACGCAGTATTTT. Translating it yields CASSHPLTDTQYF.

The rearrangement uses TRBV9 and TRBJ1-6; possible D gene TRBD1, 5 bases. CDR3 length: 15 residues. Germline CDR1 reads SGDLS; CDR2 reads YYNGEE. V lost 3 bases and J lost 8, with 15 bases in between. The CDR3 loop is CASSAGGGQDSPLHF. In nucleotides, the CDR3 is TGTGCCAGCAGCGCCGGGGGAGGGCAGGATTCACCCCTCCACTTT.

The sample holds many counts of this clone. The rearrangement links TRBV6-5 to TRBJ1-2; unclear D gene. The CDR3 loop spans 13 amino acids. V lost 2 bases to trimming and J lost 2 bases, with 6 bases between them. The V gene's germline CDR1 is MNHEY and CDR2 SVGAGI. The CDR3 sequence: CASSYAQNYGYTF. The DNA of the CDR3 is TGTGCCAGCAGTTACGCCCAGAACTATGGCTACACCTTC.

This clone has only one observation. Other DNA sequences in this specimen translate into the identical CDR3. The rearrangement joins TRBV5-1 to TRBJ2-7, with 9 nucleotides matching TRBD2. With V trimmed by 3 bases and J by 1 base, 2 bases remained unmatched. The CDR3 spans 14 residues. CDR1 and CDR2 (germline): SGHRS, YFSETQ. The CDR3 sequence: CASSSTSGSYEQYF. CDR3 in DNA: TGCGCCAGCAGCTCGACTAGCGGTTCCTACGAGCAGTACTTC.

The chain couples TRBV28 to TRBJ2-2; the D is unclear. The CDR3 has 13 amino acids. Trimming cost V 3 bases and J 7 bases, with 9 bases left between them. Germline values: CDR1 MDHEN, CDR2 SYDVKM. CDR3 bases: TGTGCCAGCAGTTTTTCATTCGGCGGGGAGCTGTTTTTT. Translating it yields CASSFSFGGELFF.